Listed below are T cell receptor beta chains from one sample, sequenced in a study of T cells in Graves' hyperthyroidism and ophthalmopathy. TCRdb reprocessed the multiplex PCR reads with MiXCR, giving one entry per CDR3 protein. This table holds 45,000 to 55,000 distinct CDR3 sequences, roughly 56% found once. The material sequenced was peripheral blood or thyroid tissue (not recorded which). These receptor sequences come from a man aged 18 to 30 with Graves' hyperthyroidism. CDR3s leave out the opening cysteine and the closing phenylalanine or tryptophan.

cdr3_aa: ASSVSGGADTQY
j_call: TRBJ2-3
v_call: TRBV9

cdr3_aa: ASSPLPTGGGNTEAF
j_call: TRBJ1-1
v_call: TRBV18

cdr3_aa: ASSYYSNNEKLF
j_call: TRBJ1-4
v_call: TRBV7-2

cdr3_aa: ASSGLSISDTQY
j_call: TRBJ2-3
v_call: TRBV9

cdr3_aa: AWRRKDYGYT
j_call: TRBJ1-2
v_call: TRBV30

cdr3_aa: SALSYSGSSEQY
j_call: TRBJ2-7
v_call: TRBV20-1

cdr3_aa: ASSEPGQPHEKLF
j_call: TRBJ1-4
v_call: TRBV7-2

cdr3_aa: ATSDTDRGWVTEAF
j_call: TRBJ1-1
v_call: TRBV24-1

cdr3_aa: ASSLLRTGGRTEAF
j_call: TRBJ1-1
v_call: TRBV7-2

cdr3_aa: SVTPLGTYEQY
j_call: TRBJ2-7
v_call: TRBV29-1

cdr3_aa: ASSLGGGMNTEAF
j_call: TRBJ1-1
v_call: TRBV19

cdr3_aa: ASSKYRDRSITNTEAF
j_call: TRBJ1-1
v_call: TRBV7-2

cdr3_aa: ASTASGGYT
j_call: TRBJ1-2
v_call: TRBV7-9

cdr3_aa: ASSLSTSGIKVAGELF
j_call: TRBJ2-2
v_call: TRBV28

cdr3_aa: SAKVTRGSYEQY
j_call: TRBJ2-7
v_call: TRBV20-1

cdr3_aa: ASSPTGAGELF
j_call: TRBJ2-2
v_call: TRBV6-2/TRBV6-3

cdr3_aa: AGRGQLNRANHGYT
j_call: TRBJ1-2
v_call: TRBV5-1

cdr3_aa: ASSPSTGPIARQPQH
j_call: TRBJ1-5
v_call: TRBV7-6

cdr3_aa: ASKEVAGGRTETQY
j_call: TRBJ2-5
v_call: TRBV28

cdr3_aa: ASSFPGTYEQY
j_call: TRBJ2-7
v_call: TRBV5-1

cdr3_aa: ASSLGTANSPLH
j_call: TRBJ1-6
v_call: TRBV7-9

cdr3_aa: ASSFLAGADTQY
j_call: TRBJ2-3
v_call: TRBV5-1

cdr3_aa: SASPDRSSYEQY
j_call: TRBJ2-7
v_call: TRBV20-1

cdr3_aa: ASERSQETQY
j_call: TRBJ2-5
v_call: TRBV7-6

cdr3_aa: ASSNGPGPNQPQH
j_call: TRBJ1-5
v_call: TRBV13

cdr3_aa: ASSLLKADNSPLH
j_call: TRBJ1-6
v_call: TRBV7-2

cdr3_aa: ASSVDGTGHQPQH
j_call: TRBJ1-5
v_call: TRBV9

cdr3_aa: ASSPGPGLAGSTTYEQY
j_call: TRBJ2-7
v_call: TRBV18

cdr3_aa: ASRRSSYNSPLH
j_call: TRBJ1-6
v_call: TRBV19

cdr3_aa: ASRPGLFSNQPQH
j_call: TRBJ1-5
v_call: TRBV7-2

cdr3_aa: ASGLGLNTEAF
j_call: TRBJ1-1
v_call: TRBV5-1

cdr3_aa: AIRRSHQDFGGRTEAF
j_call: TRBJ1-1
v_call: TRBV10-3

cdr3_aa: SGGDRTGTEA
j_call: TRBJ2-6
v_call: TRBV29-1

cdr3_aa: ASSPGTSGGYETQY
j_call: TRBJ2-5
v_call: TRBV9

cdr3_aa: ASSVGSGGTYEQY
j_call: TRBJ2-7
v_call: TRBV9

cdr3_aa: ASSLRRDRSSSGANVLT
j_call: TRBJ2-6
v_call: TRBV7-9

cdr3_aa: ASSLTPDFYEQY
j_call: TRBJ2-7
v_call: TRBV7-3